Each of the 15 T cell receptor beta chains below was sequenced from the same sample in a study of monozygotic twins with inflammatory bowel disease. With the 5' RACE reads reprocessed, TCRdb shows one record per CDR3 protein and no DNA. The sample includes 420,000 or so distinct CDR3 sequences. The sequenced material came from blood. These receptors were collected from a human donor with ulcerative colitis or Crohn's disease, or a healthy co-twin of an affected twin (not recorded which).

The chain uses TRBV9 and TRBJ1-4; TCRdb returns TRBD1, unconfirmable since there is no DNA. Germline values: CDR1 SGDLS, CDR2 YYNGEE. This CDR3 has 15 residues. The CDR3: CASSVRSSGSEKLFF.

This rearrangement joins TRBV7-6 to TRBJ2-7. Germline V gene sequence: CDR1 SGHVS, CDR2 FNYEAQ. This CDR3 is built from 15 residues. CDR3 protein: CASSYLKGASYEQYF. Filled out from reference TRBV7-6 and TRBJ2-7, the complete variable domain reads GAGVSQSPRYKVTKRGQDVALRCDPISGHVSLYWYRQALGQGPEFLTYFNYEAQQDKSGLPNDRFSAERPEGSISTLTIQRTEQRDSAMYRCASSYLKGASYEQYFGPGTRLTVT.

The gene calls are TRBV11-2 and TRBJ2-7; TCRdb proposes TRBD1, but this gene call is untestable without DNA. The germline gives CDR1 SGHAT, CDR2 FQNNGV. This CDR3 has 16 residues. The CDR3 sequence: CASSSLSGKPSYEQYF. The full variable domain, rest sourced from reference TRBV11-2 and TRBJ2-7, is EAGVAQSPRYKIIEKRQSVAFWCNPISGHATLYWYQQILGQGPKLLIQFQNNGVVDDSQLPKDRFSAERLKGVDSTLKIQPAKLEDSAVYLCASSSLSGKPSYEQYFGPGTRLTVT.

CDR3 amino acids: CASRTSTGKWRDTEAFF. The chain has TRBV27 and TRBJ1-1. The germline V gene encodes CDR1 MNHEY and CDR2 SMNVEV (reference sequence). The CDR3 covers 17 residues.

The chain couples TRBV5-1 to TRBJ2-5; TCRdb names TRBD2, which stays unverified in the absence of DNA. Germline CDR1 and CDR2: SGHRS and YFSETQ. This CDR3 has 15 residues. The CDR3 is CASSFPRDFQETQYF. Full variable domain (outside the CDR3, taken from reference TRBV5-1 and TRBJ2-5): KAGVTQTPRYLIKTRGQQVTLSCSPISGHRSVSWYQQTPGQGLQFLFEYFSETQRNKGNFPGRFSGRQFSNSRSEMNVSTLELGDSALYLCASSFPRDFQETQYFGPGTRLLVL.

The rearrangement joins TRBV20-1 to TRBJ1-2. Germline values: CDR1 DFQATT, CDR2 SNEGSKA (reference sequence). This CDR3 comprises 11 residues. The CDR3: CSGTGPGGYTF.

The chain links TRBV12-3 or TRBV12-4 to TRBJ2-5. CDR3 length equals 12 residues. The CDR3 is CASSPAQETQYF.

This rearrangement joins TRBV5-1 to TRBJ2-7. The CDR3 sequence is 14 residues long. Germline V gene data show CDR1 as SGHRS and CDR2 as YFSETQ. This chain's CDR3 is CASSLAGTNYEQYF. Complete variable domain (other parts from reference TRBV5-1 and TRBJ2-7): KAGVTQTPRYLIKTRGQQVTLSCSPISGHRSVSWYQQTPGQGLQFLFEYFSETQRNKGNFPGRFSGRQFSNSRSEMNVSTLELGDSALYLCASSLAGTNYEQYFGPGTRLTVT.

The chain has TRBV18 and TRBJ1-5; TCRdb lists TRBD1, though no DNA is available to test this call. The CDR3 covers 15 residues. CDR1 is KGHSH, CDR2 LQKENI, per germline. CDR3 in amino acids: CASSIGTGSNQPQHF.

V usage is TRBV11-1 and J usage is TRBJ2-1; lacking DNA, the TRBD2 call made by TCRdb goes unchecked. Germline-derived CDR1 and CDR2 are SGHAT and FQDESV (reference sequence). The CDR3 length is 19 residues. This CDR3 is CASSLGAWAVSSSYNEQFF.

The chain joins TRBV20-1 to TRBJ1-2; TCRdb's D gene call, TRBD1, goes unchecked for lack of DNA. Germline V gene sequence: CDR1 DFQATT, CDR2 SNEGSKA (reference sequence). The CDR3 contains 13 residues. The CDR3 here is CSARTGSIYGYTF.

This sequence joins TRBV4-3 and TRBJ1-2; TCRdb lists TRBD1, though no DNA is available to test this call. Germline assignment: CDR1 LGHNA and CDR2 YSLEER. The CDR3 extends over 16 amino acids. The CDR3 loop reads CASSQDTGGAGYGYTF.

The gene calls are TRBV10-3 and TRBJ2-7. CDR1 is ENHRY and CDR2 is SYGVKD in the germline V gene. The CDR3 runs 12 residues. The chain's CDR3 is CAISDYPYEQYF.

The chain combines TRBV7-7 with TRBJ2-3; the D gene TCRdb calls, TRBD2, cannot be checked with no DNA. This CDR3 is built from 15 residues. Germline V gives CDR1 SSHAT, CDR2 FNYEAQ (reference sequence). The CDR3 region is CASSAGLGGTDTQYF.

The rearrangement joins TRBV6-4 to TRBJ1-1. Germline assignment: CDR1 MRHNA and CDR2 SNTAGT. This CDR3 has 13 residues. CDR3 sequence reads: CASSDSFNTEAFF.